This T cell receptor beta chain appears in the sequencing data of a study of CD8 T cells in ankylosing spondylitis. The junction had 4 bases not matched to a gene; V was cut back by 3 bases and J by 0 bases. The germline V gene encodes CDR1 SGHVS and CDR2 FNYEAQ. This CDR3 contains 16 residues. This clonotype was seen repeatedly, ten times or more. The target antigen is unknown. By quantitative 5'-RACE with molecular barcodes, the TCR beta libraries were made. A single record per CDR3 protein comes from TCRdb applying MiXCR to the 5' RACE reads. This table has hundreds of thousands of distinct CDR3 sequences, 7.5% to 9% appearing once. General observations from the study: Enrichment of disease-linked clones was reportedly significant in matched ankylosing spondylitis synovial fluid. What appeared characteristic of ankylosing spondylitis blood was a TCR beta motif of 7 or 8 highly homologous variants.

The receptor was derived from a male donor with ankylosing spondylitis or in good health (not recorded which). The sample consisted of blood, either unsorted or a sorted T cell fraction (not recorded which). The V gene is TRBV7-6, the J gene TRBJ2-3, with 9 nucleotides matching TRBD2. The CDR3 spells CASSLRTSVSTDTQYF. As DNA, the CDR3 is TGTGCCAGCAGCTTGCGGACTAGCGTGAGCACAGATACGCAGTATTTT.